The 9 T cell receptor beta chains reported below all come from one sample, sequenced in a study of CD8+ T cells in alopecia areata (dated by TCRdb to 2017 to 2018). This specimen's time point label, interpreted: about 4 weeks on oral tofacitinib. According to the study, the label for this sample's treatment or condition signals: oral pan-JAK inhibitor, 5-10 mg twice daily. The library was built by means of the immunoSEQ multiplex PCR assay. To provide template for TCR sequencing, every sample had RNA extracted and reverse transcribed into cDNA. In TCRdb, the immuneACCESS table is reduced to in-frame sequences with V and J assigned. These tables do not hold every clone; where another copy was compared, an unresolved V gene accounts for under half, and the others remain unexplained. This sample gives about 120,000 clones in total; around 56% of them show up just once. 0.46% of the sample comes from the top ten.

The source material was CD4+ T cells sorted from blood, sampled at week 4, from a patient treated with tofacitinib. The receptors stem from a human donor with alopecia areata.

This clone came up a few times. This chain uses TRBV7-2 with TRBJ2-1, with 7 bases identical to TRBD2. V dropped 6 bases and J dropped 4; count of bases not matched to a gene: 12. This CDR3 contains 16 residues. Looked up from germline, CDR1 is SGHTA and CDR2 is FQGNSA. The CDR3 sequence: CASRKVASGNYNEQFF. The CDR3 DNA reads TGTGCCAGCAGGAAGGTGGCTAGCGGAAATTACAATGAGCAGTTCTTC.

This rearrangement joins TRBV5-8 to TRBJ2-1; D unresolved. From germline, CDR1 is SGHTS and CDR2 YDEGEE. V lost 4 bases, J lost 9 bases, and 14 bases lay in between. This CDR3 contains 13 residues. CDR3 DNA: TGTGCCAGCAGCCAAGATGGTTGGGGTGAGCAGTTCTTC. Its translation: CASSQDGWGEQFF.

The CDR3: CASRSTGGGTEAFF. The CDR3 DNA reads TGTGCCAGCAGGTCCACAGGGGGAGGCACTGAAGCTTTCTTT. The chain combines TRBV7-9 with TRBJ1-1; 8 bases are shared with TRBD1. The germline CDR1 and CDR2 sequences are SEHNR and FQNEAQ (reference sequence). This CDR3 has 14 residues. The junction had 7 bases not matched to a gene; V was cut back by 6 bases and J by 4 bases.

The chain uses TRBV11-2 and TRBJ2-2; D gene ambiguous. Deletions cut 5 bases from V and 2 bases from J, with 6 bases between. The CDR3 extends over 13 amino acids. CDR1 is SGHAT and CDR2 is FQNNGV in the germline V gene. The CDR3 region is CASSPTNTGELFF. Written as DNA, the CDR3 is TGTGCCAGCAGCCCAACTAACACCGGGGAGCTGTTTTTT.

This chain connects TRBV25-1 to TRBJ1-2; TRBD1 agrees at 8 bases. Trimming at V came to 4 bases and at J to 7 bases, leaving 8 bases not matched to a gene. The CDR3 extends over 14 amino acids. Germline V CDR1 and CDR2: MGHDK, SYGVNS. CDR3: CASSVPGGSLGYTF. CDR3 nucleotides: TGTGCCAGCAGTGTCCCAGGGGGCTCCCTTGGCTACACCTTC.

The rearrangement links TRBV30 to TRBJ1-2; no definite D call. CDR3 length equals 12 residues. V was cut by 2 bases and J by 8 bases, with 12 bases left in between. Germline values: CDR1 GTSNPN, CDR2 SVGIG (reference sequence). The CDR3 protein is CAWSFRYSGYTF. CDR3 nucleotide sequence: TGTGCCTGGAGTTTTCGGTATTCAGGCTACACCTTC.

V usage is TRBV6-1 and J usage is TRBJ2-3, with D perhaps matching TRBD1 (5 bases). The CDR3 loop spans 15 amino acids. The germline gives CDR1 MNHNS, CDR2 SASEGT. Trimming removed 10 bases at V and 0 bases at J, with 17 bases between. The CDR3 spells CATTGQPISTDTQYF. In DNA form, the CDR3 reads TGTGCCACCACCGGACAACCAATAAGCACAGATACGCAGTATTTT.

The chain combines TRBV2 with TRBJ2-2; 10 nucleotides agree with TRBD2. Trimming at V came to 7 bases and at J to 7 bases, leaving 21 bases not matched to a gene. This CDR3 is built from 19 residues. Per the germline V gene, CDR1 is SNHLY and CDR2 is FYNNEI. The CDR3 protein is CASTSALNRSGGAFGELFF. In nucleotides, the CDR3 is TGTGCCAGCACTTCCGCCCTCAATCGGAGCGGGGGGGCCTTCGGGGAGCTGTTTTTT.

This clone was recorded only once. The chain carries TRBV6-5 and TRBJ2-7; 8 bases fit TRBD1. Germline-derived CDR1 and CDR2 are MNHEY and SVGAGI. Trimming took 6 bases from V and 4 from J; bases not matched to a gene: 8. This CDR3 is 14 amino acids long. The DNA for the CDR3 is TGTGCCAGCAGCTACCGCGACAGGGGATACGAGCAGTACTTC. It translates to CASSYRDRGYEQYF.